Below, 7 T cell receptor beta chains from the same sample are listed, as sequenced in a study of esophageal squamous cell carcinoma under preoperative chemotherapy (dated by TCRdb to 2016 to 2019). Library preparation used PCR. TCRdb shows the sequencer as HiSeq X Ten. Starting from the raw public reads, TCRdb applied fastp trimming at Q25, assembled clones with MiXCR and retained in-frame beta chains. Each entry is one CDR3 protein sequence, shown with its most common DNA and genes. This sample lists about 30,000 distinct CDR3 sequences; under 55% were detected once. The ten top clones hold around 12% of the sample. Per the publication, the time point label means: before preoperative PTX-NDP chemotherapy. Sample acquisition took place from a patient given preoperative chemotherapy. The receptors shown here come from a human donor with esophageal squamous cell carcinoma. The donor label of this sample is uncertain.

This clonotype was observed a handful of times. The rearrangement uses TRBV6-1 and TRBJ2-7; 12 bases are a match to TRBD1. Germline V CDR1 and CDR2: MNHNS, SASEGT. V was pared by 5 bases and J by 5 bases, with 10 bases of the junction left unmatched. The CDR3 is 16 residues long. The CDR3 sequence: CASSPGGTGGEHEQYF. DNA for the CDR3: TGTGCCAGCAGTCCCGGGGGGACAGGGGGCGAACACGAGCAGTACTTC.

This clonotype was observed once. The chain links TRBV7-7 to TRBJ2-1; D not resolved. The V gene lost 1 base and the J gene lost 5 bases, with 12 bases spanning the gap. The CDR3 contains 15 residues. CDR1 and CDR2 (germline): SSHAT, FNYEAQ (reference sequence). The CDR3 region is CASSLGINRNNEQFF. The CDR3 nucleotides read TGTGCCAGCAGCTTAGGTATCAACAGAAACAATGAGCAGTTCTTC.

The sample holds one count of this clonotype. The chain couples TRBV7-2 to TRBJ2-5; TRBD2 aligns across 7 bases. Losses at the gene ends were 6 bases for V and 10 bases for J; bases not matched to a gene: 26. The CDR3 is made up of 18 amino acids. Per germline, CDR1 SGHTA and CDR2 FQGNSA. The CDR3 reads CASSCAGRGAEDQNIQYF. CDR3 bases: TGTGCCAGCAGTTGTGCGGGGAGGGGCGCCGAAGACCAAAACATCCAGTACTTC.

By proportion, this clonotype is large. The chain is built from TRBV7-8 and TRBJ2-7; D might be TRBD2 (5 bases). The V end lost 4 bases, the J end lost 1 base, and 8 bases lay between the germline ends. Germline V lookup: CDR1 SGHVS, CDR2 FQNEAQ. The length of the CDR3 is 13 residues. The CDR3 nucleotides are TGTGCCAGCAGCTGGACTCCGTCCTACGAGCAGTACTTC. It specifies CASSWTPSYEQYF.

The chain uses TRBV7-2 and TRBJ2-4; the match to TRBD2 covers 8 bases. The CDR3 has 16 residues. Germline values: CDR1 SGHTA, CDR2 FQGNSA. J gave up 13 bases and V 7 bases, and 21 bases lay outside the gene matches. CDR3 region: CASTVAGRGDQNTQYF. In nucleotides, the CDR3 is TGTGCCAGCACCGTAGCCGGGCGGGGGGACCAAAACACCCAGTACTTC.

On this clonotype: Since no conserved phenylalanine or tryptophan closes the CDR3, a read error is the likely cause. The DNA is left out, because the CDR3 cannot be placed on it with certainty; the CDR3 is given as TCRdb lists it. This chain connects TRBV7-6 to TRBJ2-5. Germline V CDR1 and CDR2: SGHVS, FNYEAQ. The length of the CDR3 is 14 amino acids, counting both ends. The CDR3 region is CASSLDGQQETQHL.

The chain uses TRBV19 and TRBJ1-5; no clear D gene. The CDR3 runs 15 residues. The germline V and J ends were trimmed by 3 bases and 0 bases, with 9 bases remaining between them. CDR1 is LNHDA and CDR2 is SQIVND in the germline V gene (reference sequence). The DNA of the CDR3 is TGTGCCAGTAGTATTGTCGTATCTAGCAATCAGCCCCAGCATTTT. This gives the protein CASSIVVSSNQPQHF.